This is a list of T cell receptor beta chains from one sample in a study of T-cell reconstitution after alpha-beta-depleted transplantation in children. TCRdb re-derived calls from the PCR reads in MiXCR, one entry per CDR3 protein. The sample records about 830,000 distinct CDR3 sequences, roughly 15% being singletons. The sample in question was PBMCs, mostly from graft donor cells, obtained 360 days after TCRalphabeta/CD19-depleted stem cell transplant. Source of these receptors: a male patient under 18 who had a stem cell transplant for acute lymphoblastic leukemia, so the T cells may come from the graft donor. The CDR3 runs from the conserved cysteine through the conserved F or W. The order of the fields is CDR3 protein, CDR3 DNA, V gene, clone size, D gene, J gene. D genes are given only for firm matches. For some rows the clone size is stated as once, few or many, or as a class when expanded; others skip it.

CDR3: CASSLTQGAYNEQFF
DNA: TGTGCCAGCAGCTTAACGCAGGGCGCCTACAATGAGCAGTTCTTC
V: TRBV7-3
size: many
D: NA
J: TRBJ2-1

CDR3: CASSLSQRPYNEKLFF
DNA: TGCGCCAGCAGCTTGAGTCAGCGCCCTTATAATGAAAAACTGTTTTTT
V: TRBV5-1
size: few
D: NA
J: TRBJ1-4

CDR3: CASSLGDGCGQYF
DNA: TGCGCCAGCAGCTTGGGAGACGGTTGCGGACAGTACTTC
V: TRBV5-1
size: once
D: NA
J: TRBJ2-7

CDR3: CASSLAGLADYYEQYF
DNA: TGTGCCAGCAGCTTAGCGGGACTAGCGGATTACTACGAGCAGTACTTC
V: TRBV7-2
size: few
D: TRBD2
J: TRBJ2-7

CDR3: CASSLTTAMPAIF
DNA: TGTGCCAGCAGTTTAACTACGGCAATGCCGGCTATCTTC
V: TRBV12-3/TRBV12-4
size: few
D: NA
J: TRBJ2-7

CDR3: CASSDGAGRNEQFF
DNA: TGCGCCAGCAGTGATGGGGCCGGTAGGAATGAGCAGTTCTTC
V: TRBV10-1
size: few
D: NA
J: TRBJ2-1

CDR3: CASRAGENSNEQFF
DNA: TGCGCCAGCAGGGCGGGAGAGAATAGTAATGAGCAGTTCTTC
V: TRBV10-1
size: few
D: TRBD2
J: TRBJ2-1

CDR3: CSAPRLWGRGVDTQYF
DNA: TGCAGTGCTCCTAGATTATGGGGGCGAGGGGTAGATACGCAGTATTTT
V: TRBV20-1
size: few
D: NA
J: TRBJ2-3

CDR3: CASRSRGNTGELFF
DNA: TGTGCCAGCAGATCGCGGGGTAACACCGGGGAGCTGTTTTTT
V: TRBV27
size: few
D: NA
J: TRBJ2-2

CDR3: CASSNRDRTNTEAFF
DNA: TGCGCCAGCAGCAACCGGGACAGGACGAACACTGAAGCTTTCTTT
V: TRBV5-1
size: NA
D: TRBD1
J: TRBJ1-1

CDR3: CASSTLDRGLRYEQYF
DNA: TGTGCCAGCAGTACCCTAGACAGGGGGCTAAGGTACGAGCAGTACTTC
V: TRBV25-1
size: many
D: TRBD1
J: TRBJ2-7

CDR3: CASLEGGPSSYNEQFF
DNA: TGCGCCAGCCTCGAAGGGGGACCAAGCTCCTACAATGAGCAGTTCTTC
V: TRBV5-1
size: few
D: NA
J: TRBJ2-1

CDR3: CASSDNRATDTQYF
DNA: TGTGCCAGCAGTGACAACAGGGCCACAGATACGCAGTATTTT
V: TRBV6-4
size: few
D: NA
J: TRBJ2-3

CDR3: CASRSVGTRNTGELFF
DNA: TGCGCCAGCAGGTCCGTCGGGACTAGGAACACCGGGGAGCTGTTTTTT
V: TRBV4-1
size: NA
D: TRBD2
J: TRBJ2-2

CDR3: CSARDPSGGLRPYNEQFF
DNA: TGCAGTGCTAGAGATCCTAGCGGGGGACTTAGACCTTACAATGAGCAGTTCTTC
V: TRBV20-1
size: NA
D: TRBD2
J: TRBJ2-1

CDR3: CASSPHGGAGYEQYF
DNA: TGTGCCAGCAGCCCCCACGGGGGCGCAGGCTACGAGCAGTACTTC
V: TRBV7-6
size: NA
D: NA
J: TRBJ2-7

CDR3: CASSLRALTGAFLYGYTF
DNA: TGCGCCAGCAGCTTGAGAGCCCTTACGGGGGCGTTCCTATATGGCTACACCTTC
V: TRBV5-1
size: few
D: NA
J: TRBJ1-2

CDR3: CASRQWETQYF
DNA: TGTGCCAGCAGACAATGGGAGACCCAGTACTTC
V: TRBV25-1
size: many
D: NA
J: TRBJ2-5

CDR3: CASSLRGPRSNQPQHF
DNA: TGTGCCAGCAGCTTACGGGGGCCTCGCAGCAATCAGCCCCAGCATTTT
V: TRBV11-2
size: few
D: NA
J: TRBJ1-5

CDR3: CASSERYVYEQYF
DNA: TGTGCCAGCAGTGAACGCTATGTCTACGAGCAGTACTTC
V: TRBV2
size: NA
D: NA
J: TRBJ2-7

CDR3: CASSYLGTRTNYGYTF
DNA: TGTGCCAGCAGTTACCTGGGGACACGAACTAACTATGGCTACACCTTC
V: TRBV6-2/TRBV6-3
size: few
D: NA
J: TRBJ1-2

CDR3: CASGPWGEQFF
DNA: TGTGCCAGCGGCCCGTGGGGTGAGCAGTTCTTC
V: TRBV11-2
size: NA
D: NA
J: TRBJ2-1

CDR3: CASSSGGAGTQYF
DNA: TGTGCCAGCAGTTCTGGGGGCGCGGGGACCCAGTACTTC
V: TRBV27
size: NA
D: NA
J: TRBJ2-5

CDR3: CASSFKASRNTGELFF
DNA: TGTGCCAGCAGCTTTAAGGCTAGCAGGAACACCGGGGAGCTGTTTTTT
V: TRBV7-3
size: few
D: NA
J: TRBJ2-2

CDR3: CASSFFRLAWGTDTQYF
DNA: TGTGCCAGCAGTTTCTTCCGACTAGCGTGGGGCACAGATACGCAGTATTTT
V: TRBV2
size: NA
D: TRBD2
J: TRBJ2-3

CDR3: CASSFNRQSDTQYF
DNA: TGTGCCAGCAGCTTTAACAGGCAGTCAGATACGCAGTATTTT
V: TRBV11-2
size: NA
D: NA
J: TRBJ2-3

CDR3: CANPGRLDNEQFF
DNA: TGTGCCAACCCCGGTCGGCTGGACAATGAGCAGTTCTTC
V: TRBV6-2/TRBV6-3
size: few
D: NA
J: TRBJ2-1

CDR3: CASSTRAQQQFF
DNA: TGTGCCAGCAGTACTAGGGCCCAGCAGCAGTTCTTC
V: TRBV6-6
size: few
D: NA
J: TRBJ2-1

CDR3: CSARTSGAKNIQYF
DNA: TGCAGTGCTAGAACTAGCGGGGCCAAAAACATTCAGTACTTC
V: TRBV20-1
size: NA
D: TRBD2
J: TRBJ2-4

CDR3: CSARDPKISYNEQFF
DNA: TGCAGTGCTAGAGATCCAAAGATCTCCTACAATGAGCAGTTCTTC
V: TRBV20-1
size: NA
D: NA
J: TRBJ2-1

CDR3: CASSLQGAFQETQYF
DNA: TGCGCCAGCAGCTTACAGGGGGCTTTCCAAGAGACCCAGTACTTC
V: TRBV5-1
size: many
D: TRBD1
J: TRBJ2-5

CDR3: CASSLGDASGTDTQYF
DNA: TGCGCCAGCAGCTTGGGGGACGCTTCGGGCACAGATACGCAGTATTTT
V: TRBV5-1
size: NA
D: NA
J: TRBJ2-3

CDR3: CASSLLLAGGVVHEQFF
DNA: TGTGCCAGCTCACTTCTACTAGCGGGAGGAGTAGTGCATGAGCAGTTCTTC
V: TRBV18
size: NA
D: TRBD2
J: TRBJ2-1

CDR3: CASSLAPQRSYEQYF
DNA: TGCGCCAGCAGCTTGGCCCCTCAGCGCTCCTACGAGCAGTACTTC
V: TRBV5-1
size: NA
D: NA
J: TRBJ2-7

CDR3: CASSIVDRARWPQHF
DNA: TGTGCCAGTAGTATAGTCGACAGGGCCCGTTGGCCCCAGCATTTT
V: TRBV19
size: NA
D: TRBD1
J: TRBJ1-5

CDR3: CASSLSNNLAQETQYF
DNA: TGCGCCAGCAGCTTGTCCAACAACTTGGCCCAAGAGACCCAGTACTTC
V: TRBV5-1
size: NA
D: NA
J: TRBJ2-5

CDR3: CASSYRGVDSPLHF
DNA: TGTGCCAGCAGTTACAGGGGCGTGGATTCACCCCTCCACTTT
V: TRBV12-3/TRBV12-4
size: many
D: TRBD1
J: TRBJ1-6

CDR3: CASSFGQGRDTQYF
DNA: TGCGCCAGCAGCTTTGGACAGGGCCGAGATACGCAGTATTTT
V: TRBV5-1
size: many
D: TRBD1
J: TRBJ2-3

CDR3: CASRRVSGANVLTF
DNA: TGTGCCAGCAGGAGGGTGTCTGGGGCCAACGTCCTGACTTTC
V: TRBV27
size: NA
D: NA
J: TRBJ2-6

CDR3: CASKLQANTEAFF
DNA: TGTGCCAGCAAATTACAGGCGAACACTGAAGCTTTCTTT
V: TRBV12-3/TRBV12-4
size: NA
D: NA
J: TRBJ1-1

CDR3: CSAAGRKNIQYF
DNA: TGCAGTGCGGCGGGACGAAAAAACATTCAGTACTTC
V: TRBV20-1
size: NA
D: NA
J: TRBJ2-4

CDR3: CASSFQRDIVNEQFF
DNA: TGCGCCAGCAGCTTCCAGCGGGACATCGTCAATGAGCAGTTCTTC
V: TRBV5-1
size: NA
D: NA
J: TRBJ2-1

CDR3: CASSGRGLAGEDTQYF
DNA: TGTGCCAGCAGTGGGCGAGGACTAGCGGGAGAAGATACGCAGTATTTT
V: TRBV6-4
size: NA
D: TRBD2
J: TRBJ2-3

CDR3: CASSQVAAGTYNEQFF
DNA: TGCGCCAGCAGCCAAGTCGCAGCGGGGACCTACAATGAGCAGTTCTTC
V: TRBV4-1
size: NA
D: TRBD2
J: TRBJ2-1

CDR3: CASEPRGNSYNEQFF
DNA: TGTGCCAGCGAGCCTCGGGGTAACTCCTACAATGAGCAGTTCTTC
V: TRBV12-3/TRBV12-4
size: NA
D: NA
J: TRBJ2-1

CDR3: CAWSAGQRLSPLHF
DNA: TGTGCCTGGAGTGCGGGACAGCGTCTTTCACCCCTCCACTTT
V: TRBV30
size: NA
D: TRBD1
J: TRBJ1-6

CDR3: CSASHDRASEAFF
DNA: TGCAGTGCTAGTCATGACAGGGCTTCTGAAGCTTTCTTT
V: TRBV20-1
size: few
D: TRBD1
J: TRBJ1-1